The sequence of this T cell receptor beta chain was determined in a study of human T cells and chemical hapten exposure. Broader study findings: Given that the donors had alopecia, their immune response may differ from that seen in healthy people. TCRs exceeding 1 in 1000 frequency stayed unchanged with DPC sensitization. PT1 expanded TCR counts and patch test score correlated positively.

Time point given: patch test 3, about 24 weeks after DPC sensitization. This sample's treatment: therapeutic diphenylcyclopropenone sensitization with weekly scalp DPC. People who gave samples had alopecia, were 18 to 70 years old, and were suitable for DPC. This clonotype occurred many times. Its target is unknown. TCRdb recomputed calls from the RACE reads with MiXCR, one row per CDR3 protein. In the table there are 55,000 to 80,000 distinct CDR3 sequences, 8% to 13% of which are singletons. This CDR3 has 16 residues. Trimming left V 6 bases short and J 8 bases short, with 23 bases between. This chain links TRBV12-3 or TRBV12-4 with TRBJ1-3; no reliable D call. The clonotype originates from a woman aged 25 to 45 with alopecia areata. Some clones in this sample may be carry-over from other donors' samples. Sequenced here: whole blood, sampled in connection with sensitization to the hapten diphenylcyclopropenone (DPC). For the CDR3, the DNA is TGTGCCAGCAGGCGCGCGGGGTCTCCGCCGTCGGACACCATATATTTT. Its translation is CASRRAGSPPSDTIYF.